The T cell receptor (beta chain) under discussion was sequenced for a study of T-cell reconstitution after alpha-beta-depleted transplantation in children. Between the trimmed V and J ends, which lost 6 bases and 6 bases, there was a span of 15 bases. The CDR3 sequence is 14 residues long. About this clonotype itself: Its antigen is still unknown.

Regarding the study as a whole: Reportedly, only several hundred clones from non-depleted graft cells drove alpha-beta T-cell counts at about two months. By one year post-transplant, T-cell counts and diversity largely arose from T cells that were newly produced. At day 60, the high TCRbeta diversity found in some patients originated from recipient T cells and thymic progenitors that had survived.

Preparing the TCRbeta library involved the use of unique molecular identifiers. TCRdb reprocessed the PCR reads via MiXCR and lists one record per CDR3 protein. Of almost 600,000 distinct CDR3 sequences detected, around 27% appear once; the ten largest clones hold 36%. The V and J genes are TRBV12-3 or TRBV12-4 and TRBJ2-1; D might be TRBD2 (6 bases). The receptor was derived from a boy in the first two years of life with Wiskott-Aldrich syndrome, due to receive a stem cell transplant. Sequencing was performed on PBMCs, taken before TCRalphabeta/CD19-depleted stem cell transplant. The CDR3 sequence: CASSKLTSVNEQFF. In nucleotides, the CDR3 is TGTGCCAGCAGCAAACTGACTAGTGTCAATGAGCAGTTCTTC.